The sequence of this T cell receptor (beta chain) was determined in a study of tumor-infiltrating lymphocytes in primary liver carcinoma. Study conclusions and caveats: The top-250-clone fraction was significantly higher in tumors than in blood (p = 0.039). Compared with tumor region pairs, tumor-adjacent and tumor-blood pairs overlapped less.

The investigators made TCR beta cDNA from roughly 0.55 ug total RNA, using a constant-region primer. Three nested multiplex PCR rounds of slightly modified ARM-PCR generated TCR beta libraries. Two initial PCR rounds of around 9 cycles each paired TRBV1-TRBV30 forward primers with a C-beta reverse primer. TCRdb recomputed calls from the multiplex PCR reads with MiXCR, one row per CDR3 protein. The sample records under 200,000 distinct CDR3 sequences, less than 75% being singletons. V shed 4 bases and J shed 7 bases, with 9 bases lying between them. Germline loops: CDR1 MNHEY, CDR2 SVGEGT. This CDR3 comprises 12 residues. This clonotype came up many times. Its antigen is unknown. Unsorted whole blood yielded the blood RNA, and germline DNA was also extracted.

The source is a woman in her sixties or seventies with primary liver carcinoma and hepatitis B virus infection. The sequenced material came from peripheral blood. This chain links TRBV6-2 or TRBV6-3 with TRBJ2-3; D remains unclear. The DNA for the CDR3 is TGTGCCAGCAGTTTATCAATATATACGCAGTATTTT. Its protein is CASSLSIYTQYF.